Shown below are 3 T cell receptor beta chains from a single sample sequenced in a study of T cell responses to AZD1222 COVID-19 vaccine (dated by TCRdb to the early 2020s). The meaning of the sample's time point label: baseline before first vaccination. Libraries were made using the immunoSEQ multiplex PCR assay. Not all clones reach the TCRdb copy of this immuneACCESS table, which keeps in-frame sequences only. Checked studies attribute under half of the gap to unresolved V genes and leave the rest unexplained. For this sample the table gives more than 100,000 clones, of which 85% to 90% were detected only once. The top ten clones comprise around 3.1% of the sample. The sample was peripheral blood, taken on day 0 of AZD1222 vaccination. These receptors were collected from an adult in good health.

This sequence joins TRBV12-3 or TRBV12-4 and TRBJ1-1; 7 nucleotides agree with TRBD1. V lost 6 bases to trimming and J lost 5 bases; unmatched junction nucleotides: 6. The CDR3 has 13 amino acids. The CDR3 DNA follows: TGTGCCAGCAGATTCAGGGGGGATACTGAAGCTTTCTTT. Translated: CASRFRGDTEAFF.

For the CDR3, the DNA is TGTGCCAGCAGCGTTGGGCAGGGAAGCCAGCCCCAGCATTTT. It yields the protein CASSVGQGSQPQHF. This rearrangement joins TRBV9 to TRBJ1-5; tentative D call: TRBD1 (5 bases). This CDR3 is 14 amino acids long. V was cut by 2 bases and J by 7 bases, with 13 bases left in between. From germline, CDR1 is SGDLS and CDR2 YYNGEE.

CDR3 protein: CASSADLNSGNTIYF. The CDR3 nucleotides are TGTGCCAGCAGTGCGGACCTTAACTCTGGAAACACCATATATTTT. This chain links TRBV9 with TRBJ1-3; D unclear. V shed 5 bases and J shed 0 bases, with 12 bases lying between them. CDR1 and CDR2 from the germline V gene are SGDLS and YYNGEE. CDR3 length: 15 residues.